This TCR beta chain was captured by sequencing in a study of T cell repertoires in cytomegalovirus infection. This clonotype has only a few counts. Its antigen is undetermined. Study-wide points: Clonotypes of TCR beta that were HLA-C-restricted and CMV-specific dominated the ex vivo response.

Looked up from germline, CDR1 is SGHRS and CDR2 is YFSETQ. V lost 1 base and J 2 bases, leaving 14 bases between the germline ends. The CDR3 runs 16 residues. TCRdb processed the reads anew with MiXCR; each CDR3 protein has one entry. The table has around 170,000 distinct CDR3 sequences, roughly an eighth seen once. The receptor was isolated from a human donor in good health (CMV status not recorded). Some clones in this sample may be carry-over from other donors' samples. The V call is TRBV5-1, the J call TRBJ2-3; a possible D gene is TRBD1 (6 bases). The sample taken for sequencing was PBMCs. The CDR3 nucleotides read TGCGCCAGCAGCTTGTTACAGGGACGCACCACAGATACGCAGTATTTT. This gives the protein CASSLLQGRTTDTQYF.